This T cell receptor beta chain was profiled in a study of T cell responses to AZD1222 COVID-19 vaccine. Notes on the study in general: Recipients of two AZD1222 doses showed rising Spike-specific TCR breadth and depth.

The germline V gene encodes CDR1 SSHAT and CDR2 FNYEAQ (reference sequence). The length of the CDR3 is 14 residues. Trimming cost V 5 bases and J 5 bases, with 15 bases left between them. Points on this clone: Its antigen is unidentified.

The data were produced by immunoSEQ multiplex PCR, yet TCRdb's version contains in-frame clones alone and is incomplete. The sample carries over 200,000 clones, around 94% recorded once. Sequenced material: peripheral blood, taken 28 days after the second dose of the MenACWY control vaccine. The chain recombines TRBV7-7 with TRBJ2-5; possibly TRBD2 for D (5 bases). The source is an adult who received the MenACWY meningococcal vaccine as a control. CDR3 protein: CASSHAGLGETQYF. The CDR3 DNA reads TGTGCCAGCAGCCACGCGGGCCTGGGGGAGACCCAGTACTTC.